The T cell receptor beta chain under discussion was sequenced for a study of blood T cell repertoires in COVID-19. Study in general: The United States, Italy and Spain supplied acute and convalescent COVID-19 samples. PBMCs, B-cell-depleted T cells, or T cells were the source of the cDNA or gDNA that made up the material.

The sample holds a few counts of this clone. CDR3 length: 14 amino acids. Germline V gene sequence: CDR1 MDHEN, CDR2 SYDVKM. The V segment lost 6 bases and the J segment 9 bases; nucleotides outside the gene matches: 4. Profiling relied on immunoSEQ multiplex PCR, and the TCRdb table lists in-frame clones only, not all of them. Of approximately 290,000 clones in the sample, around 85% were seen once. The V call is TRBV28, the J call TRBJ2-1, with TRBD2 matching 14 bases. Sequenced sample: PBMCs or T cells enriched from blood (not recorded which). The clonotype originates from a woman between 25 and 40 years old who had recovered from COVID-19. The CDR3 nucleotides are TGTGCCAGCAGCCCGGGACTAGCGGGAGTTGAGCAGTTCTTC. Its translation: CASSPGLAGVEQFF.